Described below is a single TCR beta chain sequence and its context. The record originates from a study of blood T cell repertoires in COVID-19. As for the study in general: Samples taken during acute and convalescent COVID-19 were collected in the United States, Italy and Spain. T cells, B-cell-depleted T cells, or PBMCs supplied cDNA or gDNA.

Study processing details: From reference gene primer amplification, estimates of nucleated cell counts were derived. The table came from immunoSEQ multiplex PCR; TCRdb's copy has only in-frame clones and leaves some out. D and trimming come from the DNA, and the V and J calls and clone size come from that table. The table records over 120,000 clones, about 86% of them present only once. This CDR3 region has 17 residues. Germline CDR1 and CDR2: LNHDA and SQIVND (reference sequence). V lost 0 bases, J lost 3 bases, and 17 bases lay in between. Source material: peripheral blood. The V gene is TRBV19, the J gene TRBJ2-5; D is undetermined. The receptor's source is a woman aged 80 or older with acute or convalescent COVID-19. CDR3: CASSIDFFGLQEETQYF. CDR3 nucleotide sequence: TGTGCCAGTAGTATAGATTTTTTTGGGTTGCAGGAAGAGACCCAGTACTTC.